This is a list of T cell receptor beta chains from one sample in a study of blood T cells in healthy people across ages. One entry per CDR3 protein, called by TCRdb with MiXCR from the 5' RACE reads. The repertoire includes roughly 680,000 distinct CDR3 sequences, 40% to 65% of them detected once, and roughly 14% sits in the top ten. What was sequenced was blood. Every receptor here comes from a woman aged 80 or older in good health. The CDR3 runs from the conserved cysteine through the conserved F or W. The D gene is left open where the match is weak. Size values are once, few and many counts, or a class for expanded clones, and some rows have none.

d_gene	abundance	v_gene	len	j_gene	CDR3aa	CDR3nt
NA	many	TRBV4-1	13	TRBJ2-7	CASSPVGADEQYF	TGCGCCAGCAGCCCCGTGGGTGCGGACGAGCAGTACTTC
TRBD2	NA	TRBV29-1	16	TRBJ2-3	CSVISVGTSGTDTQYF	TGCAGCGTTATCAGCGTCGGGACTAGCGGCACAGATACGCAGTATTTT
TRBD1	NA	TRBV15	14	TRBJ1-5	CATSKGQVNQPQHF	TGTGCCACCAGCAAGGGACAGGTCAATCAGCCCCAGCATTTT
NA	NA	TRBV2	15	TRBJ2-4	CASNPRGDPKNIQYF	TGTGCCAGCAACCCCCGCGGGGACCCCAAAAACATTCAGTACTTC
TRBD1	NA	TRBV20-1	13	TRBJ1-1	CSATWTGNTEAFF	TGCAGTGCTACCTGGACAGGTAACACTGAAGCTTTCTTT
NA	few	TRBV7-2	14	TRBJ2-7	CASSLVQGGYEQYF	TGTGCCAGCAGCTTAGTTCAGGGTGGCTACGAGCAGTACTTC
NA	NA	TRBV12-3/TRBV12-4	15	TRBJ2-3	CASSFGSRATDTQYF	TGTGCCAGCAGTTTCGGTTCAAGAGCCACGGATACGCAGTATTTT
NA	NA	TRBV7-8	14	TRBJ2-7	CASSLGQFYNEQYF	TGTGCCAGCAGCTTAGGCCAGTTTTACAATGAGCAGTACTTC
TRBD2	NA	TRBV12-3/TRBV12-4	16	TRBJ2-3	CASSEDRTSGTDTQYF	TGTGCCAGCAGTGAAGATAGAACTAGCGGGACAGATACGCAGTATTTT
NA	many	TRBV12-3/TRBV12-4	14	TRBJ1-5	CASSFRGFNQPQHF	TGTGCCAGCAGTTTCAGGGGATTCAATCAGCCCCAGCATTTT
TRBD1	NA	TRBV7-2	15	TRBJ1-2	CASSGEGTVGTGYTF	TGTGCCAGCAGCGGAGAAGGGACAGTCGGAACTGGCTACACCTTC
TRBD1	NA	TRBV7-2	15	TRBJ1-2	CASSQTGKPNYGYTF	TGTGCCAGCAGCCAGACAGGGAAACCTAACTATGGCTACACCTTC
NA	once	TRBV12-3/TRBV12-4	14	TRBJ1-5	CASSFSWGNQPQHF	TGTGCCAGCAGTTTTTCGTGGGGCAATCAGCCCCAGCATTTT
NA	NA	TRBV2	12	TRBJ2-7	CASLGGSYEQYF	TGTGCCAGCTTAGGGGGTAGCTACGAGCAGTACTTC
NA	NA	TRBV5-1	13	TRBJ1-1	CASSVSRNTEAFF	TGCGCCAGCAGCGTTTCACGAAACACTGAAGCTTTCTTT
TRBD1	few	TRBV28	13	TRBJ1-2	CASSQDRVRGYTF	TGTGCCAGCAGCCAGGACAGGGTACGGGGCTACACCTTC
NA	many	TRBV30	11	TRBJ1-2	CAWLYQSGYTF	TGTGCCTGGCTGTATCAGTCTGGCTACACCTTC
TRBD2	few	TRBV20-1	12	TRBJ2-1	CSAGLADNEQFF	TGCAGTGCCGGACTAGCGGACAATGAGCAGTTCTTC
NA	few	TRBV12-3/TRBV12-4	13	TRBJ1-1	CASKTQGRAEAFF	TGTGCCAGCAAAACCCAGGGGCGGGCTGAAGCTTTCTTT
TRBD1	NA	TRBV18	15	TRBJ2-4	CASSPGTGELNIQYF	TGTGCCAGCTCACCAGGGACAGGGGAGTTGAACATTCAGTACTTC
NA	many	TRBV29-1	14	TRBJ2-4	CSGEGGLAKNIQYF	TGCAGCGGCGAGGGTGGTCTGGCCAAAAACATTCAGTACTTC
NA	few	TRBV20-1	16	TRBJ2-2	CSARDPEGGGTGELFF	TGCAGTGCTAGAGATCCGGAGGGGGGAGGGACCGGGGAGCTGTTTTTT
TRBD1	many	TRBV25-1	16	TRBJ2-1	CASSDPGTGNIGEQFF	TGTGCCAGCAGTGACCCCGGGACAGGGAATATCGGTGAGCAGTTCTTC
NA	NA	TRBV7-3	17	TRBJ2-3	CASSLKGGAPPTDTQYF	TGTGCCAGCAGCTTAAAAGGGGGGGCCCCCCCCACAGATACGCAGTATTTT
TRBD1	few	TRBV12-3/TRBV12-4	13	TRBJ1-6	CASSVRGNSPLHF	TGTGCCAGCAGTGTCAGGGGGAATTCACCCCTCCACTTT
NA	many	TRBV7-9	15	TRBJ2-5	CASSLRPGTEETQYF	TGTGCCAGCAGCTTACGTCCTGGGACCGAAGAGACCCAGTACTTC
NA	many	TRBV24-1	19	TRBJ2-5	CATSDSSYRDILRQETQYF	TGTGCCACCAGTGATTCGTCCTACCGGGACATCCTACGACAAGAGACCCAGTACTTC
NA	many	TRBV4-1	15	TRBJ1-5	CASSQEFSGYQPQHF	TGCGCCAGCAGCCAAGAGTTTTCAGGATATCAGCCCCAGCATTTT
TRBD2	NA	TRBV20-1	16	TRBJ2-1	CSARDPNSGRSNEQFF	TGCAGTGCTAGAGATCCCAATAGCGGGAGGTCCAATGAGCAGTTCTTC
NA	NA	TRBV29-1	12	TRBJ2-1	CSVEDESDEQFF	TGCAGCGTTGAAGATGAGTCAGATGAGCAGTTCTTC
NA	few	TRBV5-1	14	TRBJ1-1	CASSPRSGEAEAFF	TGCGCCAGCAGCCCGCGGTCAGGGGAGGCTGAAGCTTTCTTT
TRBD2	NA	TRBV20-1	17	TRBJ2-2	CSARGRASGSRTGELFF	TGCAGTGCTAGAGGGAGGGCTAGCGGGAGTCGTACCGGGGAGCTGTTTTTT
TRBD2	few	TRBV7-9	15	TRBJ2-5	CASSFWLAGENEQYF	TGTGCCAGCAGCTTCTGGCTAGCGGGAGAGAATGAGCAGTACTTC
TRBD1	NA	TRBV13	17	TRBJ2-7	CASSSPGTGPTTYEQYF	TGTGCCAGCAGCTCTCCCGGGACAGGACCAACCACCTACGAGCAGTACTTC